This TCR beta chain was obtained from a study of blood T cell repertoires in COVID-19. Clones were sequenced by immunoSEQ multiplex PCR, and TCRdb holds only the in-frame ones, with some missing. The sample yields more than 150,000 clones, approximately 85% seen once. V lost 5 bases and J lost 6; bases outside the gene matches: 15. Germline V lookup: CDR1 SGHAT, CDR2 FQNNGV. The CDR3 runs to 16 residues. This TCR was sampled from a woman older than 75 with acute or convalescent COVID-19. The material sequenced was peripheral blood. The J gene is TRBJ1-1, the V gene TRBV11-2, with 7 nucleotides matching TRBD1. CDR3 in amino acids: CASSTMRGRHYPEAFF. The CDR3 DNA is TGTGCCAGCAGCACCATGAGGGGGCGACATTACCCTGAAGCTTTCTTT.